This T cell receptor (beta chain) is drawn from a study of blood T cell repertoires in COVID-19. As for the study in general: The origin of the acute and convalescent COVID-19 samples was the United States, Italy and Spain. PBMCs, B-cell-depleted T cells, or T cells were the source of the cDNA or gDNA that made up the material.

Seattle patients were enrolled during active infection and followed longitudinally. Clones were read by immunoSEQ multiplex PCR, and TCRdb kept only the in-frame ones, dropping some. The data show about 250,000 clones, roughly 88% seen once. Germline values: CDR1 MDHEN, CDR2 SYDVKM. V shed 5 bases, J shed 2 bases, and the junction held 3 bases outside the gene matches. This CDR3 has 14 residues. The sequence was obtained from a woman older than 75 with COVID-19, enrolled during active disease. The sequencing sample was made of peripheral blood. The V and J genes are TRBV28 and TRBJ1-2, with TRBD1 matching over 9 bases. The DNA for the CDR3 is TGTGCCAGCAGTCAGGGACAGGGAAACTATGGCTACACCTTC. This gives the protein CASSQGQGNYGYTF.